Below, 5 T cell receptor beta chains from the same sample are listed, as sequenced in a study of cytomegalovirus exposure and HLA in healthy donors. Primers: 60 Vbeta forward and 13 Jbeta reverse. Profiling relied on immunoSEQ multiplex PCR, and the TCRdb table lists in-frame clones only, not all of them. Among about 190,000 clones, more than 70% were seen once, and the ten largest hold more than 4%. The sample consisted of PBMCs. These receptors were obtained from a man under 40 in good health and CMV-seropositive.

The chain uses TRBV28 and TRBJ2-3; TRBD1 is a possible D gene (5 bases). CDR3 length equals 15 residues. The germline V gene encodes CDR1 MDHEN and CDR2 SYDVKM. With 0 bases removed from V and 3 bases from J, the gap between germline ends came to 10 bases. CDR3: CASSLWIQGTDTQYF. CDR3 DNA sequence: TGTGCCAGCAGTTTATGGATTCAGGGAACAGATACGCAGTATTTT.

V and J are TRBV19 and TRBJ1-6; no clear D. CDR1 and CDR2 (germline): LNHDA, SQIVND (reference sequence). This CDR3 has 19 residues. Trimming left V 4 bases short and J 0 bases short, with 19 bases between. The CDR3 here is CASSTLGSYGSSYNSPLHF. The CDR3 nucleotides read TGTGCCAGTAGTACCTTAGGGAGCTACGGCAGCTCCTATAATTCACCCCTCCACTTT.

The CDR3 spells CASSLRLAGGPDEQYF. The CDR3 DNA reads as TGCGCCAGCAGCCTACGACTAGCGGGGGGGCCGGACGAGCAGTACTTC. V usage is TRBV5-1 and J usage is TRBJ2-7; TRBD2 aligns across 14 bases. Looked up from germline, CDR1 is SGHRS and CDR2 is YFSETQ. CDR3 length: 16 amino acids. The V segment lost 4 bases and the J segment 5 bases; nucleotides outside the gene matches: 8.

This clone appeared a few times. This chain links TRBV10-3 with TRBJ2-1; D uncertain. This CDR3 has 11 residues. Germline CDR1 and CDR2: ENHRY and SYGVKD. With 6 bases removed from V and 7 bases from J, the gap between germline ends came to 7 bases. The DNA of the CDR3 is TGTGCCATCAGCCAACTAAATGAGCAGTTCTTC. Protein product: CAISQLNEQFF.

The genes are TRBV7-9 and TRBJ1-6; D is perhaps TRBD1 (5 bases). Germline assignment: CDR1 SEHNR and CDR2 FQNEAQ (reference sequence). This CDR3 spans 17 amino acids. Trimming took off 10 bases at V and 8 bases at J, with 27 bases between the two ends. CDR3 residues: CATLRARVDVPDSPLHF. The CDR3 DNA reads TGTGCCACATTAAGGGCCAGGGTCGACGTCCCCGATTCACCCCTCCACTTT.